This T cell receptor (beta chain) appears in the sequencing data of a study of neurological immune-mediated disorders. Whole-study context: Of about 35 multiple sclerosis patients, about 30 were relapsing-remitting and 3 secondary progressive.

Each CDR3 protein is one row after TCRdb ran MiXCR on the 5' RACE reads. The data show 65,000 to 75,000 distinct CDR3 sequences, roughly 4.9% seen once. General observations from the study: When the repertoires were sorted by phylogenetic grouping, those of 18 of 34 multiple sclerosis patients ended up in one related-CDR3 cluster, a possible signature.

Stored at -80 C, 2 million PBMCs were the source of the unsorted libraries. This clonotype was picked up many times. Antigen specificity is unknown. This TCR was recovered from a human donor with multiple sclerosis. The donor label of this sample is uncertain. Input material: PBMCs.

CDR3 sequence reads: CASRRAYQETQYF. The CDR3 bases are TGTGCCAGCAGAAGGGCGTACCAAGAGACCCAGTACTTC. The rearrangement joins TRBV7-8 to TRBJ2-5; D remains ambiguous. Trimming pared 6 bases from V and 0 bases from J, leaving 8 bases between. The CDR3 spans 13 residues. Per germline, CDR1 SGHVS and CDR2 FQNEAQ.